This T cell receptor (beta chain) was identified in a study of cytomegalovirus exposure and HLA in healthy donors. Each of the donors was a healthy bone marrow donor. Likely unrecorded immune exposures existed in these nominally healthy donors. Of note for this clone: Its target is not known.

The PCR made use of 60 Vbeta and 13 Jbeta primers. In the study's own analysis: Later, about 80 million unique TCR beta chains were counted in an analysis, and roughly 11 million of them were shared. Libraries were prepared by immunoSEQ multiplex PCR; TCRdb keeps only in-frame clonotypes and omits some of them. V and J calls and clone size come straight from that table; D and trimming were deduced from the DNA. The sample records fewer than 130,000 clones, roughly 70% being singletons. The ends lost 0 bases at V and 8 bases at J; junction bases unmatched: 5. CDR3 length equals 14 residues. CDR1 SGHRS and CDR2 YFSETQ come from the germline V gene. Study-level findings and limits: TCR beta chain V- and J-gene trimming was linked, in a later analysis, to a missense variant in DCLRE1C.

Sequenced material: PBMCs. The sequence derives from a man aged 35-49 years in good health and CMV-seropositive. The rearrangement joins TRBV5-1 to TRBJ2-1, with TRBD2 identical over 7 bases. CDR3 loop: CASSLDAGVDEQFF. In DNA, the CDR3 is TGCGCCAGCAGCTTGGACGCGGGAGTGGATGAGCAGTTCTTC.